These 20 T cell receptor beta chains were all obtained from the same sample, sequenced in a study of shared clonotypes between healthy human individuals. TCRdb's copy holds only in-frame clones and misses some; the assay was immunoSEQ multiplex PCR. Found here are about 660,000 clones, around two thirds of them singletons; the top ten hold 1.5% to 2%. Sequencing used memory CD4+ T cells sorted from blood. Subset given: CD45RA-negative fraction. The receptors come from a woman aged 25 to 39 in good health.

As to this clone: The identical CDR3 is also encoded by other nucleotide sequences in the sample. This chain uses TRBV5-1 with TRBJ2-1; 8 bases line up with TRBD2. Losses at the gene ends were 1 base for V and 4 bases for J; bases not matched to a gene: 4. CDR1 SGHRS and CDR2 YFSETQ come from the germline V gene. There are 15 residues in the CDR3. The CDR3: CASSLTSGSYNEQFF. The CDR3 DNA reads TGCGCCAGCAGCTTGACTAGCGGATCTTACAATGAGCAGTTCTTC.

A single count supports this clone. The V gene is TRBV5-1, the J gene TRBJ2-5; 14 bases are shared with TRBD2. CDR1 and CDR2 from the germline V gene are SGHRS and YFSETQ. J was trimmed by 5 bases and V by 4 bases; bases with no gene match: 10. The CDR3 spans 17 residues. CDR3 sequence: CASSPGLAGVGLETQYF. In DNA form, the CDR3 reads TGCGCCAGCAGCCCGGGACTAGCGGGAGTCGGTTTGGAGACCCAGTACTTC.

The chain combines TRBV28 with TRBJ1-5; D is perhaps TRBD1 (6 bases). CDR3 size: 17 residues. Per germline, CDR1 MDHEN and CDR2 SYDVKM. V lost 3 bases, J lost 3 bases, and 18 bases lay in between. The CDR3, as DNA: TGTGCCAGCAGTTTCGCGACAGGCTCAACGCTCAATCAGCCCCAGCATTTT. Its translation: CASSFATGSTLNQPQHF. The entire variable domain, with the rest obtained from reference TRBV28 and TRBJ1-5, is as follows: DVKVTQSSRYLVKRTGEKVFLECVQDMDHENMFWYRQDPGLGLRLIYFSYDVKMKEKGDIPEGYSVSREKKERFSLILESASTNQTSMYLCASSFATGSTLNQPQHFGDGTRLSIL.

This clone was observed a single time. CDR3 coding DNA: TGCAGTGCTCGGGGGGCCAACGTCCTGACTTTC. It codes for CSARGANVLTF. The chain carries TRBV20-1 and TRBJ2-6; no definite D call. This CDR3 region has 11 residues. The germline V and J ends were trimmed by 5 bases and 4 bases, with 3 bases remaining between them. CDR1 and CDR2 from the germline V gene are DFQATT and SNEGSKA (reference sequence).

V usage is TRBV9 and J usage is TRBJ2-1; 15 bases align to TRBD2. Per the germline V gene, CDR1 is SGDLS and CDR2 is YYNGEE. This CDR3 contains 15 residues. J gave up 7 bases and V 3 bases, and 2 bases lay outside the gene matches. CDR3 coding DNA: TGTGCCAGCAGCGCAGGGACTAGCGGGAGGAATGAGCAGTTCTTC. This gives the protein CASSAGTSGRNEQFF.

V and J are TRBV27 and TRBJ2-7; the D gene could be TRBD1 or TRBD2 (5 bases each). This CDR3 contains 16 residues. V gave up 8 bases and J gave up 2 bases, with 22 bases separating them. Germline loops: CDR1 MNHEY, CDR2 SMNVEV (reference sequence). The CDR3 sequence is CASGNSRGSWTYEQYF. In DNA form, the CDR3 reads TGTGCCAGCGGGAATTCGAGGGGCAGTTGGACCTACGAGCAGTACTTC.

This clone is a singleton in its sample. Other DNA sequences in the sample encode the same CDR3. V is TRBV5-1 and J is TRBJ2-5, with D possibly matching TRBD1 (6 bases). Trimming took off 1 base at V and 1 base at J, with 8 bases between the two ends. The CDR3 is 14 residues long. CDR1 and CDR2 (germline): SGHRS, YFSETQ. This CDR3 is CASSLLTGQETQYF. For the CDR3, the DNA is TGCGCCAGCAGCTTGTTGACAGGCCAAGAGACCCAGTACTTC.

The CDR3 loop is CASSPGSRTDTQYF. The CDR3 DNA is TGCGCCAGCAGCCCCGGGAGCCGCACAGATACGCAGTATTTT. V is TRBV4-1 and J is TRBJ2-3; D might be TRBD2 (6 bases). The CDR3 is 14 residues long. Germline CDR1 MGHRA, CDR2 YSYEKL. The V end lost 4 bases, the J end lost 1 base, and 9 bases lay between the germline ends.

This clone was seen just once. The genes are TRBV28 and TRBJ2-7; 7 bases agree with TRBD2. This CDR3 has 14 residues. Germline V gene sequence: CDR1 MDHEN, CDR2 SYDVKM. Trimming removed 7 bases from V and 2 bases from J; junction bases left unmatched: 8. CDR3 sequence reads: CASKERLAAYEQYF. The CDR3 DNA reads TGTGCCAGCAAGGAGCGGCTAGCGGCCTACGAGCAGTACTTC.

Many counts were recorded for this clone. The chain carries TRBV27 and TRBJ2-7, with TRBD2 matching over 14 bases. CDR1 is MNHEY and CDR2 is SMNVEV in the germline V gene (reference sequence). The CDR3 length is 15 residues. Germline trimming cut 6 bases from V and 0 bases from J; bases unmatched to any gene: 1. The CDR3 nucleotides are TGTGCCAGCAGGGGGACTAGCGGGAGCTCCTACGAGCAGTACTTC. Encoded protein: CASRGTSGSSYEQYF.

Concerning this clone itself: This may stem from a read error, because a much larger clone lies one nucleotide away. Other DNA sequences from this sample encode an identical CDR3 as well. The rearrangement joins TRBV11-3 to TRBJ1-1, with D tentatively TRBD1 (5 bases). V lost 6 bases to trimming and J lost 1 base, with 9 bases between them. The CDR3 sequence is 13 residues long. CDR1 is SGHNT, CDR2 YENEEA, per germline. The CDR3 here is CASSLQENTEAFF. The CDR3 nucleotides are TGTGCCAGCAGTTTACAGGAGAACACTGAAGCTTTCTTT.

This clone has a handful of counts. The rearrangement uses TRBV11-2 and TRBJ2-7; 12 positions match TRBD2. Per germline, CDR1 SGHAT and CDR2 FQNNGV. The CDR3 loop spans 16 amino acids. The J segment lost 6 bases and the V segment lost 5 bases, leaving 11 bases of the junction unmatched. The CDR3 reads CASSRLTSGRFGEQYF. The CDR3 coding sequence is TGTGCCAGCAGCCGCCTGACTAGCGGGAGATTTGGCGAGCAGTACTTC.

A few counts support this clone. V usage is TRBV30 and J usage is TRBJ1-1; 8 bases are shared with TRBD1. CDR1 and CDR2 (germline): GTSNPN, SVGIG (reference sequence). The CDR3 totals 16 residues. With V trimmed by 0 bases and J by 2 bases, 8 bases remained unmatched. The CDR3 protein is CAWSVGQVSTNTEAFF. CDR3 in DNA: TGTGCCTGGAGTGTGGGACAGGTGTCAACCAACACTGAAGCTTTCTTT.

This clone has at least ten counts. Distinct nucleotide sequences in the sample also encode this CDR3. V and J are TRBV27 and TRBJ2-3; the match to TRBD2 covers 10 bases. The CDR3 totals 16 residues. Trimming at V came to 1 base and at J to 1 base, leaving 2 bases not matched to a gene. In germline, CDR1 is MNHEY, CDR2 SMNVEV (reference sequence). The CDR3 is CASSLYSGRRTDTQYF. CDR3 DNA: TGTGCCAGCAGTTTATATAGCGGGAGGCGCACAGATACGCAGTATTTT.

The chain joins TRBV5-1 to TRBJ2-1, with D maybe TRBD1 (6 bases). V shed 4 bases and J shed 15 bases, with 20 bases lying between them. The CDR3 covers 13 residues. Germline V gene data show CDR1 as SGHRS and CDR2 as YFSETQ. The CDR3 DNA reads TGCGCCAGCAGCCCGATCTTTCCGGGACAAGGGTTCTTC. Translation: CASSPIFPGQGFF.

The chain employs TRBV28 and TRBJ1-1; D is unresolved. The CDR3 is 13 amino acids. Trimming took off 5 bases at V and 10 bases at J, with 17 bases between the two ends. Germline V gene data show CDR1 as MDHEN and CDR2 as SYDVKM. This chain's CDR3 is CASSLRYPPPAFF. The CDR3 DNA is TGTGCCAGCAGTCTGAGGTACCCCCCCCCAGCTTTCTTT.

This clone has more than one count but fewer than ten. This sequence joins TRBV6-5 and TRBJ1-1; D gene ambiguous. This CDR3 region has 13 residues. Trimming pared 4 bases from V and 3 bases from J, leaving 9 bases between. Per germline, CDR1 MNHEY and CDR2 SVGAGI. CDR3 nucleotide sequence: TGTGCCAGCAGTTCAGAGGGTTACACTGAAGCTTTCTTT. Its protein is CASSSEGYTEAFF.

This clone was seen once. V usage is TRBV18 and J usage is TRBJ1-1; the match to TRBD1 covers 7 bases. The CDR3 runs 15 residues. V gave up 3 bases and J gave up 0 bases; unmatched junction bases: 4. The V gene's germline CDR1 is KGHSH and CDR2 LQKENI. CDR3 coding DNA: TGTGCCAGCTCACCTCAGGGGACAGTGAACACTGAAGCTTTCTTT. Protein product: CASSPQGTVNTEAFF.

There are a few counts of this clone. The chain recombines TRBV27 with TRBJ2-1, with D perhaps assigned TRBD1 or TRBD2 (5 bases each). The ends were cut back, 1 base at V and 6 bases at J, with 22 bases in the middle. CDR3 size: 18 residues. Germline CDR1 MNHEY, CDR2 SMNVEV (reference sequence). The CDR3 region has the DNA TGTGCCAGCAGTTTATGGGGCGGATGGGGACGGGGCGGCAATGAGCAGTTCTTC. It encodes CASSLWGGWGRGGNEQFF.

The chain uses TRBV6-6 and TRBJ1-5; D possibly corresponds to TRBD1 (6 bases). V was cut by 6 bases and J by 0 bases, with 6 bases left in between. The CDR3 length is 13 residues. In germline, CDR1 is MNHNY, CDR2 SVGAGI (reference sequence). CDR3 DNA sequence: TGTGCCAGCAGCAGGGGTAGCAATCAGCCCCAGCATTTT. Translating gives CASSRGSNQPQHF.